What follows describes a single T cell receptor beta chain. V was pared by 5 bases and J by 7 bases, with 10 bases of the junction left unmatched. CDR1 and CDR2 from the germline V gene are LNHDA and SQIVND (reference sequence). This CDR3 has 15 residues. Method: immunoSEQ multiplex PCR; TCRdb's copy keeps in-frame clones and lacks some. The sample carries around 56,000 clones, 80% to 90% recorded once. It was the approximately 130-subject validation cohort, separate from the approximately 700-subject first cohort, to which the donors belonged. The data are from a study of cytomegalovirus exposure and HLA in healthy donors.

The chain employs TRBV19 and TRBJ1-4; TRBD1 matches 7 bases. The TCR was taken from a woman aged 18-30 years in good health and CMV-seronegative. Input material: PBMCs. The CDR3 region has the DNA TGTGCCAGTAGTTGGGACAGCCGCCCATCTGAAAAACTGTTTTTT. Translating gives CASSWDSRPSEKLFF.